This T cell receptor beta chain came from a study of OX40 agonist ivuxolimab in advanced cancers. As for the study more broadly: Ivuxolimab was an agonistic, fully human IgG2 monoclonal antibody directed against OX40 (CD134), a costimulatory receptor. In the dose-escalation cohort, around four fifths of patients were male, and the mean age was 60 years with a range of about 20 to 79. The paper describes the monotherapy dose-escalation part (N of about 52 patients) of the phase I trial of ivuxolimab. Three dose-escalation patients achieved partial responses, one with hepatocellular carcinoma and two with cutaneous melanoma. Patients were allowed to have had prior anti-PD-1, anti-PD-L1 or anti-CTLA-4 therapy, and 40% to 45% of the dose-escalation patients had previously received checkpoint inhibitors. Intravenous ivuxolimab was administered to patients every 2 weeks at six dose levels: 0.01, 0.1, 0.3, 1.5, 3 and 10 mg/kg. Of the roughly 52 dose-escalation patients, hepatocellular carcinoma was present in some 19, melanoma in some 15, renal cell carcinoma in 9 and head and neck cancer in 9. Peripheral TCRbeta sequencing aimed to test whether ivuxolimab altered TCR sequence diversity and caused clonal T-cell expansion.

The sample holds one count of this clone. Its antigen target is currently unknown. No quality values exist for individual bases; no much larger clone is one base distant. CDR1 and CDR2 are drawn from the germline V gene: MDHEN, SYDVKM. Trimming leaves V shorter by 7 bases and J shorter by 5 bases, with the junction holding 6 bases beyond the gene matches. The CDR3 covers 14 residues, taking in both the cysteine and the phenylalanine. The read is trimmed to its CDR3 DNA, 42 bases read in frame from base 1. Patients with autoimmune disease history or receiving systemic immunosuppression were excluded from the trial. Peripheral blood for TCR sequencing was collected from all dose cohorts at baseline, on cycle 4 day 1, and on cycle 7 day 1. The samples were taken from a phase I, first-in-human, multicenter, open-label dose-escalation trial of ivuxolimab. Adults with locally advanced or metastatic head and neck squamous cell, hepatocellular, melanoma or renal cell carcinoma were enrolled in the trial. CD4+ and CD8+ T cells were sorted separately from peripheral blood before TCR sequencing.

General conclusions and limits of the study: At doses of 0.1 to 3.0 mg/kg, clonal expansion of both CD4+ and CD8+ T cells in blood was seen between baseline and week 6. After ivuxolimab, more expanded clones were found on average in CD8+ T cells than in CD4+ T cells. In the 0.1-3.0 mg/kg groups, partial responders were among the patients with the lowest normalized peripheral clonal expansion, particularly in CD8+ T cells. Which antigens the clonally expanded peripheral T cells were specific for was not determined. Low levels of normalized T-cell clonal expansion were also seen in some patients who did not respond.

Genomic DNA was isolated from the sorted cells so that the TCRbeta CDR3 region could be sequenced. TCRbeta CDR3 regions were sequenced using the immunoSEQ Assay. TCRdb took over this immuneACCESS table, retaining in-frame rearrangements with V and J assigned. Such tables are incomplete; in checked studies, under half of the missing clones stem from an unresolved V gene, and the remainder is unexplained. Within this sample are some 100,000 clones, with about nine tenths of them counted one time only. Approximately 0.3% of the sample is taken by the ten largest. The V gene is TRBV28 and the J gene is TRBJ1-3, with 9 junctional bases fitting TRBD1. The material was CD4+ or CD8+ T cells sorted from blood, obtained in a trial of the OX40 agonist ivuxolimab. The origin of this receptor is an adult with an advanced solid tumor such as melanoma, head and neck, liver or kidney cancer. DNA sequence: TGTGCCAGCACCCTAGGGACAGGGCGAAACACCATATATTTT. It specifies CASTLGTGRNTIYF.